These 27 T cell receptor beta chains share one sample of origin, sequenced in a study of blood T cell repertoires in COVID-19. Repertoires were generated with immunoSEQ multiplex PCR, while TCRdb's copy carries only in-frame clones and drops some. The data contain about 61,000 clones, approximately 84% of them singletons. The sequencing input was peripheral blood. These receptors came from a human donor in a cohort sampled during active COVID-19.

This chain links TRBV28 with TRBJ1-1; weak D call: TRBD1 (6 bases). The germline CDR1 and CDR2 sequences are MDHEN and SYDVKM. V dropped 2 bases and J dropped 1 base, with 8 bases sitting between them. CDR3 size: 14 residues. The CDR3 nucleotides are TGTGCCAGCAGTTTAGTCAGGGGGAACACTGAAGCTTTCTTT. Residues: CASSLVRGNTEAFF.

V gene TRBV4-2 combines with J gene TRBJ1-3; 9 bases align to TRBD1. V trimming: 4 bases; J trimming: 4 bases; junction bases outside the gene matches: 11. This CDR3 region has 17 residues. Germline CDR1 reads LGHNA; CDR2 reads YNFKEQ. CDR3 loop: CASSPQRDRARGNTIYF. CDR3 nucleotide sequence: TGTGCCAGCAGCCCTCAGAGGGACAGGGCGAGGGGAAACACCATATATTTT.

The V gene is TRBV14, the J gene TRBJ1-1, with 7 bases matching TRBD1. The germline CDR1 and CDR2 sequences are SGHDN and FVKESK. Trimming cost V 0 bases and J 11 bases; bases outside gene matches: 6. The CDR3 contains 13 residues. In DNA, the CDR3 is TGTGCCAGCAGCCAAGATGGTGTCAGGGGGGCTTTCTTT. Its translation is CASSQDGVRGAFF.

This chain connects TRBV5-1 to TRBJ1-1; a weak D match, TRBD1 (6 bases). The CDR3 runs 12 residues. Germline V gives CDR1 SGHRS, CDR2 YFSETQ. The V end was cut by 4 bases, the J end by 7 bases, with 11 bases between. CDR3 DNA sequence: TGCGCCAGCAGCAACGGACAGCTTGAAGCTTTCTTT. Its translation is CASSNGQLEAFF.

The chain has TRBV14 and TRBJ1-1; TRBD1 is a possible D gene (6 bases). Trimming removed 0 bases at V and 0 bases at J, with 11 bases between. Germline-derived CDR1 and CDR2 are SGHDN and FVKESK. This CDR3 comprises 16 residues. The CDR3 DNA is TGTGCCAGCAGCCAAGAGCTTGGACAGTTGAACACTGAAGCTTTCTTT. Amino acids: CASSQELGQLNTEAFF. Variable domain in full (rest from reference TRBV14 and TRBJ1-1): EAGVTQFPSHSVIEKGQTVTLRCDPISGHDNLYWYRRVMGKEIKFLLHFVKESKQDESGMPNNRFLAERTGGTYSTLKVQPAELEDSGVYFCASSQELGQLNTEAFFGQGTRLTVV.

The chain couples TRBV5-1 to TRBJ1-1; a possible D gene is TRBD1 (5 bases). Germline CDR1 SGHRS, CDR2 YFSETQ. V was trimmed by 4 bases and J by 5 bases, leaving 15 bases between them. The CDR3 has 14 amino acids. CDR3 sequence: CASSLLGAGTEAFF. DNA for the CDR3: TGCGCCAGCAGCCTCTTAGGGGCGGGAACTGAAGCTTTCTTT.

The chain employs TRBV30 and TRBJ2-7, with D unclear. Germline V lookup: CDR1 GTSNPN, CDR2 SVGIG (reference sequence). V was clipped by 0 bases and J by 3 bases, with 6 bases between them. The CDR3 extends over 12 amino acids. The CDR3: CAWSVARYEQYF. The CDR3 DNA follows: TGTGCCTGGAGTGTAGCCCGCTACGAGCAGTACTTC.

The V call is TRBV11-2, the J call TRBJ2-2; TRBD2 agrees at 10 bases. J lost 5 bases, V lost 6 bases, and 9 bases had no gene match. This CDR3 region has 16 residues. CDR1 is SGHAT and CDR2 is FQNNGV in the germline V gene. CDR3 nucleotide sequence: TGTGCCAGCAGTACTAGCGGGAATCTTAAAACCGGGGAGCTGTTTTTT. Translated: CASSTSGNLKTGELFF.

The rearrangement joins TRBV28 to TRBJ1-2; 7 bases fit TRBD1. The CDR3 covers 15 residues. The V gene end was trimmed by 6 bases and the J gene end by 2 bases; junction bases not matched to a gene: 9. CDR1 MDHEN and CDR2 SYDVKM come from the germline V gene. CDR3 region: CASSRQGVANYGYTF. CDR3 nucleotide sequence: TGTGCCAGCAGCCGGCAGGGGGTGGCAAACTATGGCTACACCTTC.

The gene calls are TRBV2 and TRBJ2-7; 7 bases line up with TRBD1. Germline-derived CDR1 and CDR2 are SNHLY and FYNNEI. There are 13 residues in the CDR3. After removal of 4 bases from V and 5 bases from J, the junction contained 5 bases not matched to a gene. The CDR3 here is CASSGQGLDEQYF. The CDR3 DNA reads TGTGCCAGCAGTGGACAGGGTTTGGACGAGCAGTACTTC.

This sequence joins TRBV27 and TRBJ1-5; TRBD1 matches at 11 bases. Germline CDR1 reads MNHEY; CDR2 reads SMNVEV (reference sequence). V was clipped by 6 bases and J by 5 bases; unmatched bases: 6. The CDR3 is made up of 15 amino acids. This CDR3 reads CASSPGTGGDQPQHF. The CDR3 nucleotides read TGTGCCAGCAGCCCCGGGACAGGGGGAGATCAGCCCCAGCATTTT.

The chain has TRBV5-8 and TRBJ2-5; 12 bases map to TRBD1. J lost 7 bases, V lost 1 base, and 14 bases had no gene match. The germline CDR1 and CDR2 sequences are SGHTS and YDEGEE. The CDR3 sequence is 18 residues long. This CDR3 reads CASSLLWTGQGALGTQYF. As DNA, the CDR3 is TGTGCCAGCAGCTTGCTGTGGACGGGACAGGGGGCACTGGGGACCCAGTACTTC. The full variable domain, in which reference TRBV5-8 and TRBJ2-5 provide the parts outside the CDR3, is EAGVTQSPTHLIKTRGQQATLRCSPISGHTSVYWYQQALGLGLQFLLWYDEGEERNRGNFPPRFSGRQFPNYSSELNVNALELEDSALYLCASSLLWTGQGALGTQYFGPGTRLLVL.

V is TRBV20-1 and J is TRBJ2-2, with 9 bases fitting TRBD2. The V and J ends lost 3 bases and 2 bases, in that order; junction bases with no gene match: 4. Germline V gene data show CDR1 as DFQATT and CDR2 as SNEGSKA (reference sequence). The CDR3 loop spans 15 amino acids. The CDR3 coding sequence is TGCAGTGCTAGTTCTAGCGGGACTAACACCGGGGAGCTGTTTTTT. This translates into CSASSSGTNTGELFF.

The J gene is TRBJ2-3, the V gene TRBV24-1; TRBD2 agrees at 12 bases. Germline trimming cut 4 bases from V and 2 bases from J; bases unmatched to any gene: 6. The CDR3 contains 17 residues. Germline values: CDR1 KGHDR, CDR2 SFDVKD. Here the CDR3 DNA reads TGTGCCACCAGTGACCTTGGACTAGCGGGATCCACAGATACGCAGTATTTT. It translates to CATSDLGLAGSTDTQYF.

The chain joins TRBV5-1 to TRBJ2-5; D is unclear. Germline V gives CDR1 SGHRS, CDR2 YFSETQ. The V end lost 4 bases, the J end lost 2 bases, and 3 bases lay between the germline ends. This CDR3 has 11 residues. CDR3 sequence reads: CASSVQETQYF. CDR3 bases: TGCGCCAGCAGCGTACAAGAGACCCAGTACTTC.

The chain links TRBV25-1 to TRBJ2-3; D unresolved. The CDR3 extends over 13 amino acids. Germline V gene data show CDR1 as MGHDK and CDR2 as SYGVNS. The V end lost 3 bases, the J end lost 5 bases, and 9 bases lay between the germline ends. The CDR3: CASSDVQLDTQYF. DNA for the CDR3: TGTGCCAGCAGTGATGTGCAGTTAGATACGCAGTATTTT.

The CDR3 DNA is TGTGCCAGCACCCCGACTCAATACAATGAGCAGTTCTTC. Amino acid sequence: CASTPTQYNEQFF. The chain uses TRBV5-4 and TRBJ2-1; D gene uncertain. V lost 6 bases to trimming and J lost 4 bases, with 11 bases between them. The V gene's germline CDR1 is SGHNT and CDR2 YYREEE (reference sequence). The CDR3 contains 13 residues. The full variable domain, its missing parts supplied by reference TRBV5-4 and TRBJ2-1, is ETGVTQSPTHLIKTRGQQVTLRCSSQSGHNTVSWYQQALGQGPQFIFQYYREEENGRGNFPPRFSGLQFPNYSSELNVNALELDDSALYLCASTPTQYNEQFFGPGTRLTVL.

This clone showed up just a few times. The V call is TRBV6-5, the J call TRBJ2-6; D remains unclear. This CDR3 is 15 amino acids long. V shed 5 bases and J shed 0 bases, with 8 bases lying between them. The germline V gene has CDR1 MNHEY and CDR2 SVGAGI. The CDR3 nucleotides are TGTGCCAGCAGTAGCACCCGCTCTGGGGCCAACGTCCTGACTTTC. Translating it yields CASSSTRSGANVLTF.

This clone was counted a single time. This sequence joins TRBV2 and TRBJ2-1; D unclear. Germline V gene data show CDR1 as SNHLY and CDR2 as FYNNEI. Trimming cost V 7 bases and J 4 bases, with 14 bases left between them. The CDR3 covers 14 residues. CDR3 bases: TGTGCCAGCACAAGTACGCCACAATACAATGAGCAGTTCTTC. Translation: CASTSTPQYNEQFF.

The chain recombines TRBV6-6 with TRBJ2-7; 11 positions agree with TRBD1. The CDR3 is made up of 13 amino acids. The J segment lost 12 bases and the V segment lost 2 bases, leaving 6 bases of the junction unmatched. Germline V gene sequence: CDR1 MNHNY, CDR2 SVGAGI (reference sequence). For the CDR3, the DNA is TGTGCCAGCAGTTACGCGGACAGGGGGCTTCGGTACTTC. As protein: CASSYADRGLRYF.

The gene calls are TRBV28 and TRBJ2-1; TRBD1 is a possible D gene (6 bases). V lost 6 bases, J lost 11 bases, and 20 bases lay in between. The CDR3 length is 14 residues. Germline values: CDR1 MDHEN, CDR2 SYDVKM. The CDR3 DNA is TGTGCCAGCAGGTCCCAGGGGAGATCTACCCAGCAGTTCTTC. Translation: CASRSQGRSTQQFF.

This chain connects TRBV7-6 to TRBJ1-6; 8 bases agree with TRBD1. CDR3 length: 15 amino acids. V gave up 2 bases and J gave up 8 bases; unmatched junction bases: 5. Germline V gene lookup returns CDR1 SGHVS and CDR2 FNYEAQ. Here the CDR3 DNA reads TGTGCCAGCAGCTTAACCGGGACAGGCGATTCACCCCTCCACTTT. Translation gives CASSLTGTGDSPLHF.

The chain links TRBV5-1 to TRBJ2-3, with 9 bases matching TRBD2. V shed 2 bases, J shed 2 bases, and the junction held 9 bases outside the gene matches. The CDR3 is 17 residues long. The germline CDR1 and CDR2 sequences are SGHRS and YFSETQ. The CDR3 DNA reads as TGCGCCAGCAGCTTAAACGCGGGAGGGCCGACCACAGATACGCAGTATTTT. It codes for CASSLNAGGPTTDTQYF.

CDR3 loop: CASDGGYPYNEQFF. In nucleotides, the CDR3 is TGTGCCAGCGACGGAGGATATCCCTACAATGAGCAGTTCTTC. The V call is TRBV28, the J call TRBJ2-1; D is possibly TRBD2 (5 bases). Per germline, CDR1 MDHEN and CDR2 SYDVKM. V was clipped by 8 bases and J by 2 bases, with 13 bases between them. The CDR3 has 14 residues.

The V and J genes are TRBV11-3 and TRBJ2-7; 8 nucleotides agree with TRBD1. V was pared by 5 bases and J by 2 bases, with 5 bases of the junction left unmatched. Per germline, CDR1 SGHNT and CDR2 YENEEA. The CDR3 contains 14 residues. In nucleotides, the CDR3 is TGTGCCAGCAGCACGCTCAGGGGGCCCTACGAGCAGTACTTC. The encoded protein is CASSTLRGPYEQYF.

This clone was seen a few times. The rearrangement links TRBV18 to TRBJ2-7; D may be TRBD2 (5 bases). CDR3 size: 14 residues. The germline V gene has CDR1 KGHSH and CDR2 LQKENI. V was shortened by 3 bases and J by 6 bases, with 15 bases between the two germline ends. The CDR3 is CASSPSVGVGEQYF. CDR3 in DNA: TGTGCCAGCTCACCGAGCGTGGGAGTAGGCGAGCAGTACTTC.

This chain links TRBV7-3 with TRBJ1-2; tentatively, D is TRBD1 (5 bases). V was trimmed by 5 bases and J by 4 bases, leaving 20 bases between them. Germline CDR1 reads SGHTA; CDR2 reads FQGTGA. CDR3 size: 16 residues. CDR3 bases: TGTGCCAGCAGCCCCGCCCGGGGGGTGTTAATCTATGGCTACACCTTC. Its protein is CASSPARGVLIYGYTF.